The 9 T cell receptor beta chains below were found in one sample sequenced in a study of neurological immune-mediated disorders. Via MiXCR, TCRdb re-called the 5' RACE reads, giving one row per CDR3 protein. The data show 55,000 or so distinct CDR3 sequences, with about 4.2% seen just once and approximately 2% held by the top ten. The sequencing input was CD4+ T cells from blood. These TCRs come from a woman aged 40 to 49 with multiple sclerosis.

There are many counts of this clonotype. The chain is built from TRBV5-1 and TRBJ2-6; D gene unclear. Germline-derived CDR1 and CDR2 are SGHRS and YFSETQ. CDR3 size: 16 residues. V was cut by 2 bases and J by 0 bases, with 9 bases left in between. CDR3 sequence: CASSLIGNSGANVLTF. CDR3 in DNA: TGCGCCAGCAGCTTAATCGGCAACTCTGGGGCCAACGTCCTGACTTTC.

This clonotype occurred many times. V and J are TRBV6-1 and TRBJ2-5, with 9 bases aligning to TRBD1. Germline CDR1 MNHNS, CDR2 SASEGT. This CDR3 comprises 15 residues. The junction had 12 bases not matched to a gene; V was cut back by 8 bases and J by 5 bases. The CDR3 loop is CASLRSRDRVETQYF. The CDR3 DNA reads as TGTGCCAGCCTGAGGTCCCGGGACAGGGTTGAGACCCAGTACTTC.

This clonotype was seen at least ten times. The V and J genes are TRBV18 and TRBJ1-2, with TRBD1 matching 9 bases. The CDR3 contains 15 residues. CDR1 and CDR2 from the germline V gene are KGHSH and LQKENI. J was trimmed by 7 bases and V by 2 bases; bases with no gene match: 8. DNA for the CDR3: TGTGCCAGCTCACCATACTCGGACAGGGGCCGTGGCTACACCTTC. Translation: CASSPYSDRGRGYTF.

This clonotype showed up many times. CDR3 loop: CASSPGAGAPGNTIYF. Here the CDR3 DNA reads TGCGCCAGCAGCCCAGGCGCGGGGGCGCCCGGAAACACCATATATTTT. This sequence joins TRBV4-1 and TRBJ1-3; D is possibly TRBD1 (6 bases). Trimming cost V 4 bases and J 4 bases, with 17 bases left between them. The CDR3 is 16 amino acids. Germline lookup yields CDR1 MGHRA and CDR2 YSYEKL.

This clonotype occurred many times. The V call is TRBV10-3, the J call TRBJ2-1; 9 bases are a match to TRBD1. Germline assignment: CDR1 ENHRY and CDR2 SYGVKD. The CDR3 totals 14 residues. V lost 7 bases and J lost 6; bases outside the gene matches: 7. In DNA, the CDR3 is TGTGCCATCATGGAACAGGGGGCTGGCAATGAGCAGTTCTTC. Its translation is CAIMEQGAGNEQFF.

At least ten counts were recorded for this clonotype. The CDR3 nucleotides are TGTGCCAGCAGCGCCCGACAAGGAAATACGCAGTATTTT. Translation: CASSARQGNTQYF. This chain uses TRBV7-2 with TRBJ2-3; D uncertain. V was cut by 5 bases and J by 7 bases, with 13 bases left in between. Looked up from germline, CDR1 is SGHTA and CDR2 is FQGNSA. The CDR3 covers 13 residues.

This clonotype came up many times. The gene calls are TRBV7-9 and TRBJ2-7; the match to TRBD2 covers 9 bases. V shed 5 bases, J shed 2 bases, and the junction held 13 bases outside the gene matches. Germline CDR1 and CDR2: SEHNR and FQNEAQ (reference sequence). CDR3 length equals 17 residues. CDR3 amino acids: CASSRGGGGVRTYEQYF. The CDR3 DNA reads TGTGCCAGCAGCCGCGGCGGCGGGGGGGTTCGCACCTACGAGCAGTACTTC.

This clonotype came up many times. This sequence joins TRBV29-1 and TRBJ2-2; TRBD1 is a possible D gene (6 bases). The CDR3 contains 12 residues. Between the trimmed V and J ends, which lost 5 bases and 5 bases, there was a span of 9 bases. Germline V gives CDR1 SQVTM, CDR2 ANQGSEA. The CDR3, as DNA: TGCAGCGTTCAGGGGTTGACCGGGGAGCTGTTTTTT. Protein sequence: CSVQGLTGELFF.

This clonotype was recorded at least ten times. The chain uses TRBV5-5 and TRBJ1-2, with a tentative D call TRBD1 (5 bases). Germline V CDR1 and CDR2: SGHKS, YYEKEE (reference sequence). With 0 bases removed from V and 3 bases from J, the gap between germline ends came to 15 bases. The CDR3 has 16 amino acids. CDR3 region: CASSLAEWRGDYGYTF. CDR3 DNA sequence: TGTGCCAGCAGCTTGGCCGAATGGAGGGGCGACTATGGCTACACCTTC.